These 23 T cell receptor beta chains originate from one sample sequenced in a study of OX40 agonist ivuxolimab in advanced cancers. The table came from immunoSEQ multiplex PCR; TCRdb's copy has only in-frame clones and leaves some out. The top ten hold around 2.7% of the sample, which has some 70,000 clones, approximately 86% seen once. This specimen consisted of CD4+ or CD8+ T cells sorted from blood, obtained in a trial of the OX40 agonist ivuxolimab. The receptors here all came from an adult with an advanced solid tumor such as melanoma, head and neck, liver or kidney cancer.

The chain recombines TRBV11-2 with TRBJ1-6; D is perhaps TRBD1 (5 bases). CDR1 is SGHAT, CDR2 FQNNGV, per germline. The CDR3 length is 15 residues. Trimming shortened V by 0 bases and J by 11 bases, and 14 bases separated the two germline ends. CDR3 sequence reads: CASSLEVGPETPLHF. The CDR3 nucleotides read TGTGCCAGCAGCTTAGAGGTGGGGCCGGAAACACCCCTCCACTTT.

This clone was counted once. J is TRBJ2-5 and V is TRBV15; 7 nucleotides line up with TRBD2. CDR1 LNHNV and CDR2 YYDKDF come from the germline V gene (reference sequence). The CDR3 loop spans 14 amino acids. With V trimmed by 1 base and J by 4 bases, 3 bases remained unmatched. CDR3 protein: CATSRVGGIETQYF. The DNA for the CDR3 is TGTGCCACCAGCAGAGTGGGGGGGATAGAGACCCAGTACTTC.

The chain has TRBV5-1 and TRBJ1-1; tentative D call: TRBD1 (5 bases). CDR1 and CDR2 from the germline V gene are SGHRS and YFSETQ. V gave up 0 bases and J gave up 10 bases, with 13 bases separating them. The CDR3 is 13 amino acids. The CDR3 loop is CASSLAEGWVAFF. The CDR3, as DNA: TGCGCCAGCAGCTTGGCCGAGGGGTGGGTAGCTTTCTTT.

The chain uses TRBV10-3 and TRBJ1-1; 8 positions agree with TRBD1. The CDR3 has 19 residues. With 2 bases clipped from V and 0 bases from J, the junction kept 14 bases outside the gene matches. Germline CDR1 is ENHRY and CDR2 is SYGVKD. This CDR3 is CAISELGQGSRVMNTEAFF. The CDR3 DNA reads TGTGCCATCAGTGAGCTTGGACAGGGCTCTAGAGTCATGAACACTGAAGCTTTCTTT.

This rearrangement joins TRBV28 to TRBJ1-4, with a tentative D call TRBD1 (6 bases). The CDR3 covers 14 residues. V was shortened by 6 bases and J by 3 bases, with 11 bases between the two germline ends. Germline CDR1 reads MDHEN; CDR2 reads SYDVKM. For the CDR3, the DNA is TGTGCCAGCAGGACAGGTGGGGCTAATGAAAAACTGTTTTTT. Encoded protein: CASRTGGANEKLFF.

This chain links TRBV11-2 with TRBJ1-2; a weak D match, TRBD1 (5 bases). The CDR3 consists of 15 residues. V lost 7 bases, J lost 6 bases, and 21 bases lay in between. Germline V gene sequence: CDR1 SGHAT, CDR2 FQNNGV. As DNA, the CDR3 is TGTGCCAGCACCGAGACCCCCCAGGGAAGTGATGGCTACACCTTC. Protein: CASTETPQGSDGYTF.

J is TRBJ2-5 and V is TRBV5-4, with 8 bases identical to TRBD1. The CDR3 covers 12 residues. The V gene end was trimmed by 4 bases and the J gene end by 5 bases; junction bases not matched to a gene: 1. The germline V gene has CDR1 SGHNT and CDR2 YYREEE (reference sequence). The CDR3 DNA reads as TGTGCCAGCAGCCACAGGGGGGAGACCCAGTACTTC. This translates into CASSHRGETQYF.

The rearrangement links TRBV5-1 to TRBJ2-1; TRBD2 matches 10 bases. V was clipped by 4 bases and J by 5 bases; unmatched bases: 9. The CDR3 is 16 residues long. In germline, CDR1 is SGHRS, CDR2 YFSETQ. CDR3 bases: TGCGCCAGCAGCCGGAGTTCTAGCGGGAGTAACAATGAGCAGTTCTTC. This sequence encodes CASSRSSSGSNNEQFF.

V usage is TRBV2 and J usage is TRBJ1-1, with D uncertain. The CDR3 has 14 residues. The germline V gene encodes CDR1 SNHLY and CDR2 FYNNEI. The V end was cut by 7 bases, the J end by 4 bases, with 16 bases between. In nucleotides, the CDR3 is TGTGCCAGCAAGGGCAGTTTTGTAAGCACTGAAGCTTTCTTT. It yields the protein CASKGSFVSTEAFF.

The V and J genes are TRBV18 and TRBJ1-1, with D possibly TRBD1 on 5 matching bases. Per the germline V gene, CDR1 is KGHSH and CDR2 is LQKENI. V was shortened by 3 bases and J by 7 bases, with 15 bases between the two germline ends. The CDR3 sequence is 14 residues long. This CDR3 reads CASSPPGDGGEAFF. The CDR3 DNA is TGTGCCAGCTCACCGCCGGGGGATGGAGGTGAAGCTTTCTTT. The variable domain in full, completed from reference TRBV18 and TRBJ1-1, reads NAGVMQNPRHLVRRRGQEARLRCSPMKGHSHVYWYRQLPEEGLKFMVYLQKENIIDESGMPKERFSAEFPKEGPSILRIQQVVRGDSAAYFCASSPPGDGGEAFFGQGTRLTVV.

The chain couples TRBV28 to TRBJ1-4, with D perhaps TRBD1 (5 bases). The CDR3 totals 14 residues. CDR1 and CDR2 from the germline V gene are MDHEN and SYDVKM. V lost 0 bases to trimming and J lost 5 bases, with 7 bases between them. Here the CDR3 DNA reads TGTGCCAGCAGTTTATGGGGGGGAAATGAAAAACTGTTTTTT. Its protein product is CASSLWGGNEKLFF.

The chain links TRBV7-9 to TRBJ1-5, with 9 positions matching TRBD1. V was clipped by 5 bases and J by 0 bases; unmatched bases: 5. Germline V gives CDR1 SEHNR, CDR2 FQNEAQ (reference sequence). The CDR3 consists of 16 residues. The CDR3 DNA sequence: TGTGCCAGCAGCCCACGGACAGGGGATAGCAATCAGCCCCAGCATTTT. It codes for CASSPRTGDSNQPQHF. Combining the CDR3 with reference TRBV7-9 and TRBJ1-5 gives the whole variable domain DTGVSQNPRHKITKRGQNVTFRCDPISEHNRLYWYRQTLGQGPEFLTYFQNEAQLEKSRLLSDRFSAERPKGSFSTLEIQRTEQGDSAMYLCASSPRTGDSNQPQHFGDGTRLSIL.

V gene TRBV9 combines with J gene TRBJ2-5, with TRBD2 matching 9 bases. In germline, CDR1 is SGDLS, CDR2 YYNGEE. V shed 0 bases and J 4 bases; nucleotides not matched to a gene: 4. There are 15 residues in the CDR3. The CDR3, as DNA: TGTGCCAGCAGCGTAGATAGCGGGAGAATAGAGACCCAGTACTTC. Protein: CASSVDSGRIETQYF.

The rearrangement uses TRBV9 and TRBJ2-5; perhaps D is TRBD1 or TRBD2 (5 bases each). The CDR3 consists of 16 residues. V dropped 5 bases and J dropped 2 bases, with 19 bases sitting between them. CDR1 is SGDLS and CDR2 is YYNGEE in the germline V gene. This chain's CDR3 is CASSVRHGARQETQYF. In DNA form, the CDR3 reads TGTGCCAGCAGTGTAAGACACGGGGCGCGACAAGAGACCCAGTACTTC.

This chain uses TRBV19 with TRBJ2-1; D might be TRBD2 (6 bases). This CDR3 has 16 amino acids. The V end was cut by 1 base, the J end by 8 bases, with 18 bases between. Germline CDR1 reads LNHDA; CDR2 reads SQIVND (reference sequence). The chain's CDR3 is CASSIAGTPWRDEQFF. The DNA of the CDR3 is TGTGCCAGTAGTATAGCCGGGACGCCCTGGAGGGATGAGCAGTTCTTC.

The chain recombines TRBV5-8 with TRBJ1-1; D unclear. CDR3 size: 14 residues. V was trimmed by 0 bases and J by 4 bases, leaving 10 bases between them. Germline values: CDR1 SGHTS, CDR2 YDEGEE. The CDR3 here is CASSLVGWLTEAFF. The CDR3 nucleotides are TGTGCCAGCAGCTTGGTTGGGTGGCTCACTGAAGCTTTCTTT.

The chain has TRBV11-2 and TRBJ2-5; the match to TRBD2 covers 8 bases. CDR3 length: 16 amino acids. The J segment lost 5 bases and the V segment lost 2 bases, leaving 10 bases of the junction unmatched. Germline loops: CDR1 SGHAT, CDR2 FQNNGV. Here the CDR3 DNA reads TGTGCCAGCAGCTTAATGGGACGGGGGGGCGAGGAGACCCAGTACTTC. This translates into CASSLMGRGGEETQYF. The variable domain in full, completed from reference TRBV11-2 and TRBJ2-5, reads EAGVAQSPRYKIIEKRQSVAFWCNPISGHATLYWYQQILGQGPKLLIQFQNNGVVDDSQLPKDRFSAERLKGVDSTLKIQPAKLEDSAVYLCASSLMGRGGEETQYFGPGTRLLVL.

The rearrangement joins TRBV18 to TRBJ2-1; 9 nucleotides align to TRBD2. CDR3 length: 14 amino acids. Trimming removed 4 bases from V and 5 bases from J; junction bases left unmatched: 3. In germline, CDR1 is KGHSH, CDR2 LQKENI. CDR3 sequence: CASSRGGGDNEQFF. In DNA form, the CDR3 reads TGTGCCAGCTCACGCGGCGGGGGGGACAATGAGCAGTTCTTC.

This clone was counted once. The rearrangement links TRBV29-1 to TRBJ1-2; D not resolved. The CDR3 runs 13 residues. V gave up 0 bases and J gave up 4 bases, with 9 bases separating them. Germline V lookup: CDR1 SQVTM, CDR2 ANQGSEA. CDR3 amino acids: CSVEEASPYGYTF. DNA of the CDR3: TGCAGCGTTGAAGAAGCCAGTCCCTATGGCTACACCTTC.

This clone came up once. V and J are TRBV5-1 and TRBJ1-1; no firm D call. Trimming stripped 4 bases from V and 4 bases from J, with 17 bases between. Germline CDR1 is SGHRS and CDR2 is YFSETQ. The CDR3 has 15 amino acids. This chain's CDR3 is CASSTGGGGPTEAFF. The CDR3 nucleotides are TGCGCCAGCAGCACCGGAGGAGGAGGGCCCACTGAAGCTTTCTTT.

The rearrangement uses TRBV19 and TRBJ2-2; D is perhaps TRBD1 (6 bases). This CDR3 is built from 14 residues. V gave up 8 bases and J gave up 6 bases, with 16 bases separating them. Germline CDR1 LNHDA, CDR2 SQIVND (reference sequence). CDR3 in DNA: TGTGCCAGTGGGCCAGTAGGGGGTCCCGGGGAGCTGTTTTTT. It is translated as CASGPVGGPGELFF. Based on the CDR3 plus reference TRBV19 and TRBJ2-2, the full variable domain is DGGITQSPKYLFRKEGQNVTLSCEQNLNHDAMYWYRQDPGQGLRLIYYSQIVNDFQKGDIAEGYSVSREKKESFPLTVTSAQKNPTAFYLCASGPVGGPGELFFGEGSRLTVL.

This clone showed up just a few times. This sequence joins TRBV6-6 and TRBJ1-1; tentatively, D is TRBD1 (5 bases). Germline V CDR1 and CDR2: MNHNY, SVGAGI (reference sequence). The CDR3 loop spans 15 amino acids. The ends were cut back, 2 bases at V and 3 bases at J, with 13 bases in the middle. In DNA, the CDR3 is TGTGCCAGCAGTTACAGAGGGACGGCCCACACTGAAGCTTTCTTT. Translating gives CASSYRGTAHTEAFF.

This clone was recorded a few times. The CDR3 here is CASSPAPNSPLHF. The CDR3 bases are TGTGCCAGCAGCCCAGCCCCGAATTCACCCCTCCACTTT. The rearrangement links TRBV7-2 to TRBJ1-6; D is undetermined. V was trimmed by 5 bases and J by 7 bases, leaving 9 bases between them. The CDR3 sequence is 13 residues long. From germline, CDR1 is SGHTA and CDR2 FQGNSA.